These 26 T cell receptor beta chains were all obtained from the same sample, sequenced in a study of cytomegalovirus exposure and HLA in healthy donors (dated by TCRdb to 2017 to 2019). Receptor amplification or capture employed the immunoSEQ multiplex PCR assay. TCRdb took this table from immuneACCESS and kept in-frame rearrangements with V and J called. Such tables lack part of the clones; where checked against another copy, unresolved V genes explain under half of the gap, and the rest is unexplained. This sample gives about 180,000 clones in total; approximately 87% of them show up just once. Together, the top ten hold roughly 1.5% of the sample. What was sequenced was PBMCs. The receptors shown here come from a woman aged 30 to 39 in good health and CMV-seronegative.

The CDR3 sequence: CASSLGKGAMGELFF. CDR3 in DNA: TGTGCCAGCAGCTTAGGAAAGGGGGCTATGGGGGAGCTGTTTTTT. This chain joins TRBV11-2 and TRBJ2-2; TRBD1 matches 7 bases. V gave up 1 base and J gave up 8 bases; unmatched junction bases: 7. This CDR3 comprises 15 residues. CDR1 is SGHAT and CDR2 is FQNNGV in the germline V gene.

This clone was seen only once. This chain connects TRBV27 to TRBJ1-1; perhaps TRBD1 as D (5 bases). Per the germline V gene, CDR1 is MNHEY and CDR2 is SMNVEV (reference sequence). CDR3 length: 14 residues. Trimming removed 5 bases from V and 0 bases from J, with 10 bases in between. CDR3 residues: CASSHQGVNTEAFF. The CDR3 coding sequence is TGTGCCAGCAGTCACCAAGGGGTGAACACTGAAGCTTTCTTT.

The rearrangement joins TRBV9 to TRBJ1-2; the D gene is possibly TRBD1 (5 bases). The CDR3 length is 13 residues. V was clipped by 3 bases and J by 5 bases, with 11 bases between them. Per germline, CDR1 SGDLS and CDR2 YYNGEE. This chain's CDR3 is CASSAFGGYGYTF. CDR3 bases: TGTGCCAGCAGCGCCTTCGGGGGGTATGGCTACACCTTC.

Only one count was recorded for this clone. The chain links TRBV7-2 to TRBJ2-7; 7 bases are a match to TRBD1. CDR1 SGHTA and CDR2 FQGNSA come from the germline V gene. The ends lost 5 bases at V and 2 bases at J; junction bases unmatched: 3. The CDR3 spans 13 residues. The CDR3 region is CASSHGQAYEQYF. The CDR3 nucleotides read TGTGCCAGCAGCCATGGACAGGCCTACGAGCAGTACTTC.

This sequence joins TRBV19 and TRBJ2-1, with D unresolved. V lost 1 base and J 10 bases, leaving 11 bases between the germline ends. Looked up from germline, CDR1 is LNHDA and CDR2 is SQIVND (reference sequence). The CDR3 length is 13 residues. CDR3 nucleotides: TGTGCCAGTAGTATAGTGTCAAGCAGGGAGCAGTTCTTC. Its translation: CASSIVSSREQFF.

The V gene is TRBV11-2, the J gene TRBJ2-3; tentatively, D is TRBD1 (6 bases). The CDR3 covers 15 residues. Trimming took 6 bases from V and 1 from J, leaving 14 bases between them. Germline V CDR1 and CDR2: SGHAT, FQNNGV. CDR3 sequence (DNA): TGTGCCAGCAGAAGTAGGGCAGGGGGCACAGATACGCAGTATTTT. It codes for CASRSRAGGTDTQYF.

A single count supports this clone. The chain's CDR3 is CASSPSLGLAEPLFF. CDR3 nucleotides: TGTGCCAGCTCACCATCGTTAGGACTAGCGGAACCTTTGTTCTTC. The rearrangement uses TRBV18 and TRBJ2-1; 10 bases fit TRBD2. V shed 2 bases, J shed 15 bases, and the junction held 13 bases outside the gene matches. CDR1 and CDR2 (germline): KGHSH, LQKENI. This CDR3 region has 15 residues.

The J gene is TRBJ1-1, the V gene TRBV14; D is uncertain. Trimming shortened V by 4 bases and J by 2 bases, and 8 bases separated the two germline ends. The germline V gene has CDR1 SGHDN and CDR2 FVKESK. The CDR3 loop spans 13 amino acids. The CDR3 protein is CASSREVNTEAFF. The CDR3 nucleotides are TGTGCCAGCAGCCGGGAGGTTAACACTGAAGCTTTCTTT.

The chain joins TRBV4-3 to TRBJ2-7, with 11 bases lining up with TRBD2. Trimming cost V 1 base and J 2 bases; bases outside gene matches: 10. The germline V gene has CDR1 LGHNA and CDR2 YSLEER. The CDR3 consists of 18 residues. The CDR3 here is CASSQALGTSGGAYEQYF. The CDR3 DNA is TGCGCCAGCAGCCAAGCCTTAGGCACTAGCGGGGGCGCCTACGAGCAGTACTTC.

DNA for the CDR3: TGTGCCAGCAGCGACGGACAGCTACCGCCCTACGAGCAGTACTTC. This encodes CASSDGQLPPYEQYF. V gene TRBV9 combines with J gene TRBJ2-7; possibly TRBD1 for D (6 bases). Germline V gives CDR1 SGDLS, CDR2 YYNGEE. The V end was cut by 3 bases, the J end by 2 bases, with 15 bases between. This CDR3 has 15 amino acids.

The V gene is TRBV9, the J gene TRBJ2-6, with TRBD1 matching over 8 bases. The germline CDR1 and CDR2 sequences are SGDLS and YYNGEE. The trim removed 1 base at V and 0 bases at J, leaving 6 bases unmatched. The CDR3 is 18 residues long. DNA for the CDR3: TGTGCCAGCAGCGTAAACGTACAGGGGGGCTCTGGGGCCAACGTCCTGACTTTC. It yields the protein CASSVNVQGGSGANVLTF.

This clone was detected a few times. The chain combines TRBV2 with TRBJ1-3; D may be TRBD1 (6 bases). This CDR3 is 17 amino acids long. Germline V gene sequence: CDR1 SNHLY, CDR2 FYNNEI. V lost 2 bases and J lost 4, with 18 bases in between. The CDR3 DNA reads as TGTGCCAGCAGTGAAAAAGGGCCAGGGGATGGAGGAAACACCATATATTTT. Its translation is CASSEKGPGDGGNTIYF.

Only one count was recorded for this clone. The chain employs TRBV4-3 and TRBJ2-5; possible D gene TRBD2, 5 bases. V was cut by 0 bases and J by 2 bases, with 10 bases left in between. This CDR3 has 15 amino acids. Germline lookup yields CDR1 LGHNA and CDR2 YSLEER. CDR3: CASSQEGGSQETQYF. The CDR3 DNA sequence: TGCGCCAGCAGCCAAGAAGGCGGGTCTCAAGAGACCCAGTACTTC.

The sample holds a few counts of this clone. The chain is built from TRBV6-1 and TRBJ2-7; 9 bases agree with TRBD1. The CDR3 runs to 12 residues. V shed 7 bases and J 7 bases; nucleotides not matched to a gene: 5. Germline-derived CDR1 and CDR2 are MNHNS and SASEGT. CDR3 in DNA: TGTGCCAGCACACAGGGGGCGGGGGAGCAGTACTTC. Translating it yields CASTQGAGEQYF.

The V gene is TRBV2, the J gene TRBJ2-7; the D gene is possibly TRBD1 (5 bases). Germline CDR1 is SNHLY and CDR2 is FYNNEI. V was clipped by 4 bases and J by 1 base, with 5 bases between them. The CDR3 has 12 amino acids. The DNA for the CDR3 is TGTGCCAGCAGTGGACAGTCCTACGAGCAGTACTTC. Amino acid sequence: CASSGQSYEQYF.

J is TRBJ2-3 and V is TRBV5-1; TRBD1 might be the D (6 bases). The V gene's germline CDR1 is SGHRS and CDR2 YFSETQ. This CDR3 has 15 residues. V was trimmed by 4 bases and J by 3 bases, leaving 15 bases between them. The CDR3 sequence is CASSLPGDWTDTQYF. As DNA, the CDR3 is TGCGCCAGCAGCCTGCCAGGGGATTGGACAGATACGCAGTATTTT. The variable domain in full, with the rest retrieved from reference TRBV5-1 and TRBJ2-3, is KAGVTQTPRYLIKTRGQQVTLSCSPISGHRSVSWYQQTPGQGLQFLFEYFSETQRNKGNFPGRFSGRQFSNSRSEMNVSTLELGDSALYLCASSLPGDWTDTQYFGPGTRLTVL.

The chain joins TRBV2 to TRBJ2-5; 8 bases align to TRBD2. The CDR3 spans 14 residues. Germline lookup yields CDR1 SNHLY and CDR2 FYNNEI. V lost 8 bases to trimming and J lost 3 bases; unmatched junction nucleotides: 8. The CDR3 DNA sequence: TGTGCCAGCGAGGAAGCGGGGGTTGAAGAGACCCAGTACTTC. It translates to CASEEAGVEETQYF.

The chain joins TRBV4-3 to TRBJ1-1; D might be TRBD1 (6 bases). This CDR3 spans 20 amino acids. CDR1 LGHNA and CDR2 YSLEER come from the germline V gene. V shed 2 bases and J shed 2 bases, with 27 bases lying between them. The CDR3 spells CASSQTPNPTGTFSNTEAFF. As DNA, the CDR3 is TGCGCCAGCAGCCAAACTCCGAATCCGACAGGAACTTTTTCCAACACTGAAGCTTTCTTT.

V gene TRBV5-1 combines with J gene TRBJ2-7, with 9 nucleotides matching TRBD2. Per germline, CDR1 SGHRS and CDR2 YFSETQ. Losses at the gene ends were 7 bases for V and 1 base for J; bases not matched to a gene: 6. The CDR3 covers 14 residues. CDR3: CASQQRGDSYEQYF. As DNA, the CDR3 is TGCGCCAGCCAGCAGCGGGGGGATTCCTACGAGCAGTACTTC. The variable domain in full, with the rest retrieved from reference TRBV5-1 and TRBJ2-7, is KAGVTQTPRYLIKTRGQQVTLSCSPISGHRSVSWYQQTPGQGLQFLFEYFSETQRNKGNFPGRFSGRQFSNSRSEMNVSTLELGDSALYLCASQQRGDSYEQYFGPGTRLTVT.

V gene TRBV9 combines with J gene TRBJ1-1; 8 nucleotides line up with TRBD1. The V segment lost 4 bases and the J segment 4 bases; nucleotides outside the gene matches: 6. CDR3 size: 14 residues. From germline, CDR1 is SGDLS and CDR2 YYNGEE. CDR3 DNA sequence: TGTGCCAGCAGCCCAACAGGGGGATTCACTGAAGCTTTCTTT. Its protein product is CASSPTGGFTEAFF. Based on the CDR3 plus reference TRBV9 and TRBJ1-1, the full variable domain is DSGVTQTPKHLITATGQRVTLRCSPRSGDLSVYWYQQSLDQGLQFLIQYYNGEERAKGNILERFSAQQFPDLHSELNLSSLELGDSALYFCASSPTGGFTEAFFGQGTRLTVV.

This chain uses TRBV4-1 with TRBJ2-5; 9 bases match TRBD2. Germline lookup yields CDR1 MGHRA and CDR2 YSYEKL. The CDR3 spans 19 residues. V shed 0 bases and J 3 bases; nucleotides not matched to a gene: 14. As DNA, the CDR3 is TGCGCCAGCAGCCAAGATGTTCTGCTCCGACTAGCGGTTAAAGAGACCCAGTACTTC. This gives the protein CASSQDVLLRLAVKETQYF.

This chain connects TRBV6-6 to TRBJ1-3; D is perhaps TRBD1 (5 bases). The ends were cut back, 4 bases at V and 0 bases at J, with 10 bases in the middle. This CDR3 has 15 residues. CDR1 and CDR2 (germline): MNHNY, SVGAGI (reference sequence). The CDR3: CASSFTGLSGNTIYF. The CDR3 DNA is TGTGCCAGCAGTTTCACAGGTCTCTCTGGAAACACCATATATTTT.

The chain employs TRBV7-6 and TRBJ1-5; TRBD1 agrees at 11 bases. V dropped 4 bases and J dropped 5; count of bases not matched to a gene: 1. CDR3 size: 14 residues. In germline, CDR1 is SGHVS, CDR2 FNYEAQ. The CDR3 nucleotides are TGTGCCAGCAGCTGGGGACAGGGGGATCAGCCCCAGCATTTT. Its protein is CASSWGQGDQPQHF.

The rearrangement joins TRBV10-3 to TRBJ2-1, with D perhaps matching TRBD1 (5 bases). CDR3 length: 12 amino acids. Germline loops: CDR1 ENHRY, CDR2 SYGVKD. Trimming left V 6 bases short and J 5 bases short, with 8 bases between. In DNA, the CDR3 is TGTGCCATCAGGACAGTCGACAATGAGCAGTTCTTC. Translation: CAIRTVDNEQFF.

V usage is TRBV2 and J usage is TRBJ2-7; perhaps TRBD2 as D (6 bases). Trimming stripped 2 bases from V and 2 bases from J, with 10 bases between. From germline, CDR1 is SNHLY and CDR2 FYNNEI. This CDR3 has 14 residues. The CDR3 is CASSETRGTYEQYF. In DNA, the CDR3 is TGTGCCAGCAGTGAAACCCGGGGGACCTACGAGCAGTACTTC.

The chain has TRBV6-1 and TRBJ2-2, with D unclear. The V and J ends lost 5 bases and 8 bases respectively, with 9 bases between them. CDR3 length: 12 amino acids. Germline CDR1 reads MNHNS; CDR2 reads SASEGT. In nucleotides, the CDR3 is TGTGCCAGCAGTCCACTCCGGGGGGAGCTGTTTTTT. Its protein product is CASSPLRGELFF.